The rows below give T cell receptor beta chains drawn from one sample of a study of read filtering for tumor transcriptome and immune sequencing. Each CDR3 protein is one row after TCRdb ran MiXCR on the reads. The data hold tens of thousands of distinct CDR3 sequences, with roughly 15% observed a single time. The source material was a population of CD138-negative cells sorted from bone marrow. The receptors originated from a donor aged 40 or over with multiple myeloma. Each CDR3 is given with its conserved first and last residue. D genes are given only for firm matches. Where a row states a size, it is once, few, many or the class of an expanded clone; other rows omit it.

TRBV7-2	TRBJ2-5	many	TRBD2	CASSRSGSTQTQYF	TGTGCCAGCAGCCGGAGCGGGAGCACGCAGACCCAGTACTTC
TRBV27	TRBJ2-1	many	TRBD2	CASRHEREGFRNEQFF	TGTGCCAGCAGGCACGAGCGGGAGGGCTTTAGGAATGAGCAGTTCTTC
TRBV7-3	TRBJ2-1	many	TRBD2	CASSPGLAGWNEQFF	TGTGCCAGCAGCCCTGGACTAGCGGGGTGGAATGAGCAGTTCTTC
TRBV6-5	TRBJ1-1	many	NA	CASSYYRALGTEAFF	TGTGCCAGCAGTTACTATCGGGCTCTGGGGACTGAAGCTTTCTTT
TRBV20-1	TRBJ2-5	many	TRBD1	CSVSPLRGRGETQYF	TGCAGTGTTTCGCCTCTCAGGGGGCGCGGGGAGACCCAGTACTTC
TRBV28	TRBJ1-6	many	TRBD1	CASSWDREAPLHF	TGTGCCAGCAGTTGGGACAGGGAAGCACCCCTCCACTTT
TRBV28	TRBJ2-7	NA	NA	CASSFGSNSYEQYF	TGTGCCAGCAGTTTCGGGAGTAACTCCTACGAGCAGTACTTC
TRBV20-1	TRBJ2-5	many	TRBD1	CSARDFRTGIGFQETQYF	TGCAGTGCTAGAGATTTCCGGACAGGGATTGGGTTCCAAGAGACCCAGTACTTC
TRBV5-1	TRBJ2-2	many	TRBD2	CASSHRTSGDTGELFF	TGCGCCAGCAGCCACCGGACTAGCGGGGACACCGGGGAGCTGTTTTTT
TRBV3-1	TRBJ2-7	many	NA	CASSLSPGIYEQYF	TGTGCCAGCAGCCTCAGCCCCGGGATCTACGAGCAGTACTTC
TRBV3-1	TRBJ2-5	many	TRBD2	CASSPEGWGTSGREGQETQYF	TGTGCCAGCAGCCCAGAGGGGTGGGGGACTAGCGGGAGGGAGGGGCAAGAGACCCAGTACTTC
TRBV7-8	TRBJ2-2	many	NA	CASSLESWSPTGELFF	TGTGCCAGCAGCTTAGAGAGTTGGTCCCCCACCGGGGAGCTGTTTTTT
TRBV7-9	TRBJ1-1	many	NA	CASSSWTAMNTEAFF	TGTGCCAGCAGCTCCTGGACAGCAATGAACACTGAAGCTTTCTTT
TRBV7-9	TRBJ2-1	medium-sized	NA	CASWDNEQFF	TGTGCCAGCTGGGACAATGAGCAGTTCTTC
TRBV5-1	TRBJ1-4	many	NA	CASSLRTVNEKLFF	TGCGCCAGCAGCTTGAGGACCGTTAATGAAAAACTGTTTTTT
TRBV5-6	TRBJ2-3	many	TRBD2	CASSFQTSGRADTQYF	TGTGCCAGCAGCTTTCAAACTAGCGGGAGAGCAGATACGCAGTATTTT
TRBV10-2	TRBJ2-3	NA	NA	CASSEIQDTQYF	TGCGCCAGCAGTGAGATCCAAGATACGCAGTATTTT
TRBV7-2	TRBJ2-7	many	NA	CASSLALVTEQYF	TGTGCCAGCAGCTTAGCGCTGGTAACCGAGCAGTACTTC
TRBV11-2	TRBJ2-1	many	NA	CASSLDRSRGHEQFF	TGTGCCAGCAGCTTAGATCGGAGCAGGGGACATGAGCAGTTCTTC
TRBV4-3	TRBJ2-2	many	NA	CASSQETPLRQVKFYTGELFF	TGCGCCAGCAGCCAAGAGACACCACTTAGACAGGTTAAGTTTTACACCGGGGAGCTGTTTTTT
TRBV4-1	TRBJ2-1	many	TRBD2	CASSQELAGHNEQFF	TGCGCCAGCAGCCAAGAACTAGCGGGCCACAATGAGCAGTTCTTC
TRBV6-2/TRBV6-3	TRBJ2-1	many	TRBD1	CASTASGQGGYNEQFF	TGTGCCAGCACAGCCTCGGGACAGGGAGGGTACAATGAGCAGTTCTTC
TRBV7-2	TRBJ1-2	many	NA	CASSPMTDYGYTF	TGTGCCAGCAGCCCTATGACGGACTATGGCTACACCTTC
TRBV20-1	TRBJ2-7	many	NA	CSALRPGAVSYEQYF	TGCAGTGCTCTACGCCCGGGCGCAGTTTCCTACGAGCAGTACTTC
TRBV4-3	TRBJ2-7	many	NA	CASSKGAANREQYF	TGCGCCAGCAGCAAGGGCGCGGCAAACCGCGAGCAGTACTTC
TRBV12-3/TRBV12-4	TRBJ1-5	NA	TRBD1	CASSFAGGGNQPQHF	TGTGCCAGCAGTTTTGCAGGGGGAGGCAATCAGCCCCAGCATTTT
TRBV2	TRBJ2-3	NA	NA	CASSDLAGNTDTQYF	TGTGCCAGCAGTGATTTGGCGGGCAACACAGATACGCAGTATTTT
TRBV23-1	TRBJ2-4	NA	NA	CASSQKQYSKNIQYF	TGCGCCAGCAGTCAAAAACAGTACTCTAAAAACATTCAGTACTTC
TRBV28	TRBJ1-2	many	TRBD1	CASSFGTAHTFNYGYTF	TGTGCCAGCAGTTTTGGGACAGCGCACACCTTTAACTATGGCTACACCTTC
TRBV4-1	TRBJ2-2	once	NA	CASSRTVLSGELFF	TGCGCCAGCAGTCGGACAGTGCTTTCCGGGGAGCTGTTTTTT
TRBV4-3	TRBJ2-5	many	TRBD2	CASSQDFGGLGEQETQYF	TGCGCCAGCAGCCAAGATTTCGGTGGACTAGGGGAGCAAGAGACCCAGTACTTC
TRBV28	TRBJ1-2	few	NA	CATSVSNYGYTF	TGTGCCACTTCGGTCTCGAACTATGGCTACACCTTC
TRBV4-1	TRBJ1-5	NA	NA	CASSQEPGSQPQHF	TGCGCCAGCAGCCAAGAACCCGGAAGTCAGCCCCAGCATTTT
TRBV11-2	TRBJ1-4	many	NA	CASSWGDTPATNEKLFF	TGTGCCAGCAGCTGGGGGGACACCCCTGCAACTAATGAAAAACTGTTTTTT
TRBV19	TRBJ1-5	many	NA	CASSILTGGGDNQPQHF	TGTGCCAGTAGTATATTGACAGGAGGAGGGGACAATCAGCCCCAGCATTTT
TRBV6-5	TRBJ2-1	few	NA	CASKMGDFGISEQFF	TGTGCCAGCAAAATGGGGGACTTCGGAATAAGTGAGCAGTTCTTC
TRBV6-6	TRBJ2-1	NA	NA	CASSYSRLAYNEQFF	TGTGCCAGCAGTTACTCCCGACTAGCCTACAATGAGCAGTTCTTC
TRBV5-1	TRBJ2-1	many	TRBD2	CASALAGGNEQFF	TGCGCCAGCGCCCTAGCGGGAGGCAATGAGCAGTTCTTC
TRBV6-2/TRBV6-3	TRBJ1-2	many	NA	CASSYSSWVNYGYTF	TGTGCCAGCAGTTACTCGAGTTGGGTGAACTATGGCTACACCTTC
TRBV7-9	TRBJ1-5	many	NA	CASSSGTGNQPQHF	TGTGCCAGCAGCTCTGGGACCGGCAATCAGCCCCAGCATTTT
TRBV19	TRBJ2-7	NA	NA	CASSIAGAPFYEQYF	TGTGCCAGTAGTATAGCCGGGGCACCTTTCTACGAGCAGTACTTC
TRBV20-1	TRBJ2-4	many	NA	CSALGSAKNIQYF	TGCAGTGCCCTCGGATCGGCTAAAAACATTCAGTACTTC
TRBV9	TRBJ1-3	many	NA	CASSGPRATGNTIYF	TGTGCCAGCAGCGGCCCACGTGCTACAGGAAACACCATATATTTT
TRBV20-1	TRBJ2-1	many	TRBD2	CSAAGLAGEQFF	TGCAGTGCTGCGGGACTAGCGGGAGAGCAGTTCTTC
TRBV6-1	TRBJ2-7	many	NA	CASSEGLGRREQYF	TGTGCCAGCAGTGAAGGTCTCGGACGGCGTGAGCAGTACTTC
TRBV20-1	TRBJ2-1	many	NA	CSARGYVYDNEQFF	TGCAGTGCTAGAGGCTACGTTTATGATAATGAGCAGTTCTTC
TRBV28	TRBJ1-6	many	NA	CASRPRPWGSVSPLHF	TGTGCCAGCAGACCCCGGCCGTGGGGATCGGTTTCACCCCTCCACTTT
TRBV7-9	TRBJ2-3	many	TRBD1	CASSLKGAWADTQYF	TGTGCCAGCAGCTTAAAGGGGGCTTGGGCAGATACGCAGTATTTT